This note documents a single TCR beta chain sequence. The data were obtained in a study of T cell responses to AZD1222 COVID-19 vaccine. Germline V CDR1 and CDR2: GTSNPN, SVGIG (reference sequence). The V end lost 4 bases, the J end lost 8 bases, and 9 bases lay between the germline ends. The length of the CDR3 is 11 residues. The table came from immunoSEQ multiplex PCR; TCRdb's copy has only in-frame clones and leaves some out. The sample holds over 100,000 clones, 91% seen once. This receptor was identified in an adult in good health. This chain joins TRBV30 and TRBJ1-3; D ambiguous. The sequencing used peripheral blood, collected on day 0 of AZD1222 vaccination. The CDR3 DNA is TGTGCCTGGACCCCGGTTGACACCATATATTTT. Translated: CAWTPVDTIYF.